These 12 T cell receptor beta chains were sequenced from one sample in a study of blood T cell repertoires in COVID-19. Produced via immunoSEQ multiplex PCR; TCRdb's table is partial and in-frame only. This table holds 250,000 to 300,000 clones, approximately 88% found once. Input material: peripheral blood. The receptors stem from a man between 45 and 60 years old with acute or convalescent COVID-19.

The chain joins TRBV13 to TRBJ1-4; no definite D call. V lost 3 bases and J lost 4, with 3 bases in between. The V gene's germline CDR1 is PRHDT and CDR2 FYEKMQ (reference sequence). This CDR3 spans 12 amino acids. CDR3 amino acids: CASSFGNEKLFF. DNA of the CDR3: TGTGCCAGCAGCTTCGGTAATGAAAAACTGTTTTTT.

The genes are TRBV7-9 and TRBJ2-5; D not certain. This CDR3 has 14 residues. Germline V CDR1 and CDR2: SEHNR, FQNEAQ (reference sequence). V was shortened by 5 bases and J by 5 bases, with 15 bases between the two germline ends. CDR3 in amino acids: CASSAVSNSETQYF. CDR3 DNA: TGTGCCAGCAGCGCCGTGTCGAATAGCGAGACCCAGTACTTC.

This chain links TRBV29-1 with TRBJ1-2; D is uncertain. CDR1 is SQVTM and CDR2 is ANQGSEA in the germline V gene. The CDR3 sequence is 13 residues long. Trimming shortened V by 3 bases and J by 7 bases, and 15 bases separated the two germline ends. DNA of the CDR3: TGCAGCGTTGAGTCGACACCAGTCGTTGGCTACACCTTC. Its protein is CSVESTPVVGYTF.

The CDR3, as DNA: TGTGCCAGCAGCTCAGAGTACAGGACGGCCGGGGAGCTGTTTTTT. Translating gives CASSSEYRTAGELFF. The V and J genes are TRBV11-2 and TRBJ2-2; a possible D gene is TRBD1 (5 bases). CDR3 size: 15 residues. Germline CDR1 SGHAT, CDR2 FQNNGV. The V end was cut by 4 bases, the J end by 6 bases, with 15 bases between.

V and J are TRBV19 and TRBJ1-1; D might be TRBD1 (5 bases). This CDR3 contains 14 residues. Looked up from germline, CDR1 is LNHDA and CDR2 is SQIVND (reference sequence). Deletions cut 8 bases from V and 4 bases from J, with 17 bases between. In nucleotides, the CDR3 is TGTGCCAGTGGACGACAGTATGGGTCCACTGAAGCTTTCTTT. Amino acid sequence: CASGRQYGSTEAFF. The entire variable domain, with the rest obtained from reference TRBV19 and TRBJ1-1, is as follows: DGGITQSPKYLFRKEGQNVTLSCEQNLNHDAMYWYRQDPGQGLRLIYYSQIVNDFQKGDIAEGYSVSREKKESFPLTVTSAQKNPTAFYLCASGRQYGSTEAFFGQGTRLTVV.

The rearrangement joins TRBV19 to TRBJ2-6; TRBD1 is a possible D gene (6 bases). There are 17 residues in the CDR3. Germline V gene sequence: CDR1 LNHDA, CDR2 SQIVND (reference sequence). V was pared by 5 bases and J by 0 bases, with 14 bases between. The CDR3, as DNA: TGTGCCAGTAGTTTCGGGCAGGGGTTCTCTGGGGCCAACGTCCTGACTTTC. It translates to CASSFGQGFSGANVLTF.

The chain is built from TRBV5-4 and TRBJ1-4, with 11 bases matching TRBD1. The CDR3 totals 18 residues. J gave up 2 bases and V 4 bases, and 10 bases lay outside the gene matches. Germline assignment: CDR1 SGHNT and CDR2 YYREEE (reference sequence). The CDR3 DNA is TGTGCCAGCAGCCTAACCGGGACAGGGGGTACCACTAATGAAAAACTGTTTTTT. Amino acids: CASSLTGTGGTTNEKLFF.

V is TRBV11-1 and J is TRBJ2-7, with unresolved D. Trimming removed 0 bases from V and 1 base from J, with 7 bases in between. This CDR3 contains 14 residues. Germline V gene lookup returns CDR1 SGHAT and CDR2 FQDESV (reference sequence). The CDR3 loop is CASSLAQASYEQYF. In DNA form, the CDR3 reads TGTGCCAGCAGCTTAGCGCAGGCTTCCTACGAGCAGTACTTC.

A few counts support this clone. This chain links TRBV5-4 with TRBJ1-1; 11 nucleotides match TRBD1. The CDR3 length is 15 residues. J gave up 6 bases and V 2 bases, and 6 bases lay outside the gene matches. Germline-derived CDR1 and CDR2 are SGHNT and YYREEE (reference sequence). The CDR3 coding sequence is TGTGCCAGCAGCTTTCCGGGACAGGGGGGTGCTGAAGCTTTCTTT. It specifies CASSFPGQGGAEAFF.

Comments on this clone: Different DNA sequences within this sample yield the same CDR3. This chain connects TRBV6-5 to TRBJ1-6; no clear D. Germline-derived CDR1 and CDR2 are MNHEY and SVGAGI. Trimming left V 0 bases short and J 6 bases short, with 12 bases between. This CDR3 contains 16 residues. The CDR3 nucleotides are TGTGCCAGCAGTTACTCGTTAGCACGGATTAATTCACCCCTCCACTTT. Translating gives CASSYSLARINSPLHF.

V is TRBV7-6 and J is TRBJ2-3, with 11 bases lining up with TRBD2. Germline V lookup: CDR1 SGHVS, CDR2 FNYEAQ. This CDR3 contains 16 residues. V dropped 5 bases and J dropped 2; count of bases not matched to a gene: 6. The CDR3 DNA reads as TGTGCCAGCAGCCAACCTAGCGGGGGGACCACAGATACGCAGTATTTT. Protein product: CASSQPSGGTTDTQYF.

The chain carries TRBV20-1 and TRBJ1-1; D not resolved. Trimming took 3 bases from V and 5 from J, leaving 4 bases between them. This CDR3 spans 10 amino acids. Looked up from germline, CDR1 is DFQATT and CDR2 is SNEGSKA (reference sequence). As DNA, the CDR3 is TGCAGTGCTAGGAGAACTGAAGCTTTCTTT. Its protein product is CSARRTEAFF.